These 22 T cell receptor beta chains originate from one sample sequenced in a study of OX40 agonist ivuxolimab in advanced cancers. Method: immunoSEQ multiplex PCR; TCRdb's copy keeps in-frame clones and lacks some. Of about 80,000 clones listed, over 85% are singletons. This specimen was CD4+ or CD8+ T cells sorted from blood, taken in a trial of the OX40 agonist ivuxolimab. These receptors were taken from an adult with an advanced solid tumor such as melanoma, head and neck, liver or kidney cancer.

This chain connects TRBV10-2 to TRBJ2-3; a weak D match, TRBD1 (6 bases). Germline CDR1 is WSHSY and CDR2 is SAAADI. The CDR3 runs 12 residues. V was cut by 7 bases and J by 5 bases, with 10 bases left in between. CDR3 amino acids: CASMGAEDTQYF. DNA for the CDR3: TGCGCCAGCATGGGGGCTGAAGATACGCAGTATTTT.

The chain carries TRBV28 and TRBJ1-4, with 7 nucleotides matching TRBD1. The V gene end was trimmed by 7 bases and the J gene end by 0 bases; junction bases not matched to a gene: 11. This CDR3 spans 17 amino acids. Germline assignment: CDR1 MDHEN and CDR2 SYDVKM. The CDR3 DNA follows: TGTGCCAGCATCCCTGGTGGGACAGCTGCAACTAATGAAAAACTGTTTTTT. This codes for CASIPGGTAATNEKLFF.

This clone was observed once. The chain joins TRBV6-5 to TRBJ1-1, with a weak D call TRBD1 (5 bases). The CDR3 spans 15 residues. Germline V gene sequence: CDR1 MNHEY, CDR2 SVGAGI. Trimming shortened V by 10 bases and J by 2 bases, and 20 bases separated the two germline ends. The CDR3 sequence is CATKQEAGRNTEAFF. The CDR3 region has the DNA TGTGCCACCAAGCAGGAGGCGGGGCGCAACACTGAAGCTTTCTTT.

The chain is built from TRBV7-9 and TRBJ2-7, with D uncertain. V was shortened by 3 bases and J by 6 bases, with 6 bases between the two germline ends. Germline CDR1 is SEHNR and CDR2 is FQNEAQ (reference sequence). The CDR3 length is 11 residues. The CDR3, as DNA: TGTGCCAGCAGCTTTACCAGCGAGCAGTACTTC. Protein product: CASSFTSEQYF.

Concerning this clone: Germline is not matched at one junction end, which may reflect a read error. The chain couples TRBV7-2 to TRBJ2-1; 11 bases align to TRBD2. This CDR3 contains 17 residues. In germline, CDR1 is SGHTA, CDR2 FQGNSA. The CDR3 nucleotides read TGTGCCAGCAGTTTAGGGCCTACTAGCGGGAGTTACAATGAGCAGTTCTTC. Encoded protein: CASSLGPTSGSYNEQFF. The full variable domain, rest sourced from reference TRBV7-2 and TRBJ2-1, is GAGVSQSPSNKVTEKGKDVELRCDPISGHTALYWYRQSLGQGLEFLIYFQGNSAPDKSGLPSDRFSAERTGGSVSTLTIQRTQQEDSAVYLCASSLGPTSGSYNEQFFGPGTRLTVL.

J is TRBJ1-2 and V is TRBV19; TRBD1 aligns across 7 bases. This CDR3 has 12 amino acids. The V gene end was trimmed by 6 bases and the J gene end by 5 bases; junction bases not matched to a gene: 3. Germline V lookup: CDR1 LNHDA, CDR2 SQIVND (reference sequence). CDR3 sequence: CASRDRLYGYTF. CDR3 coding DNA: TGTGCCAGTAGGGACAGGTTGTATGGCTACACCTTC. Full variable domain (rest looked up from reference TRBV19 and TRBJ1-2): DGGITQSPKYLFRKEGQNVTLSCEQNLNHDAMYWYRQDPGQGLRLIYYSQIVNDFQKGDIAEGYSVSREKKESFPLTVTSAQKNPTAFYLCASRDRLYGYTFGSGTRLTVV.

V gene TRBV11-2 combines with J gene TRBJ2-3, with D hard to call. V was cut by 4 bases and J by 6 bases, with 8 bases left in between. Looked up from germline, CDR1 is SGHAT and CDR2 is FQNNGV. The CDR3 length is 12 residues. The CDR3 loop is CASSSLRDTQYF. The CDR3, as DNA: TGTGCCAGCAGCTCGTTGCGGGATACGCAGTATTTT.

V usage is TRBV9 and J usage is TRBJ2-7; no clear D gene. Deletions cut 0 bases from V and 7 bases from J, with 17 bases between. The germline V gene has CDR1 SGDLS and CDR2 YYNGEE. CDR3 length equals 15 residues. CDR3 nucleotide sequence: TGTGCCAGCAGCGTAGATAGTCAGCTGCTAAGGGAGCAGTACTTC. Protein sequence: CASSVDSQLLREQYF.

The V call is TRBV28, the J call TRBJ1-2, with unresolved D. Looked up from germline, CDR1 is MDHEN and CDR2 is SYDVKM. CDR3 length: 17 residues. The germline V and J ends were trimmed by 4 bases and 4 bases, with 22 bases remaining between them. The CDR3 nucleotides are TGTGCCAGCAGTTCTATTTTGGACTTCGGTGGCGGCTATGGCTACACCTTC. This encodes CASSSILDFGGGYGYTF.

V and J are TRBV7-3 and TRBJ2-1; 7 bases match TRBD1. The germline CDR1 and CDR2 sequences are SGHTA and FQGTGA. J lost 4 bases, V lost 5 bases, and 14 bases had no gene match. This CDR3 region has 17 residues. The CDR3 is CASSPGPTGRYYNEQFF. CDR3 nucleotide sequence: TGTGCCAGCAGCCCCGGTCCGACAGGGAGATATTACAATGAGCAGTTCTTC.

This chain connects TRBV5-1 to TRBJ1-1; D remains ambiguous. CDR1 and CDR2 (germline): SGHRS, YFSETQ. Trimming left V 1 base short and J 1 base short, with 5 bases between. CDR3 length: 13 amino acids. The CDR3 DNA follows: TGCGCCAGCAGCTTGTCCCAGAACACTGAAGCTTTCTTT. Translated, it gives CASSLSQNTEAFF.

The rearrangement links TRBV4-3 to TRBJ2-5; 15 bases align to TRBD2. The CDR3 has 17 residues. Germline CDR1 is LGHNA and CDR2 is YSLEER. J lost 5 bases, V lost 4 bases, and 8 bases had no gene match. The CDR3 DNA sequence: TGCGCCAGCAGCCGCGGACTAGCGGGAGGGGCGGGGGAGACCCAGTACTTC. It codes for CASSRGLAGGAGETQYF.

The chain joins TRBV2 to TRBJ2-5, with 9 positions matching TRBD2. CDR1 is SNHLY and CDR2 is FYNNEI in the germline V gene. This CDR3 is 13 amino acids long. V gave up 6 bases and J gave up 2 bases; unmatched junction bases: 1. CDR3 sequence (DNA): TGTGCCAGCAGGACTAGCGGACAAGAGACCCAGTACTTC. It yields the protein CASRTSGQETQYF.

This rearrangement joins TRBV7-2 to TRBJ2-5, with 9 positions matching TRBD1. Germline V gives CDR1 SGHTA, CDR2 FQGNSA. Germline trimming cut 5 bases from V and 5 bases from J; bases unmatched to any gene: 6. CDR3 length equals 14 residues. The CDR3 sequence is CASSPHGQGETQYF. The CDR3 DNA follows: TGTGCCAGCAGCCCCCACGGACAGGGGGAGACCCAGTACTTC.

The rearrangement joins TRBV27 to TRBJ2-3; perhaps TRBD2 as D (5 bases). The CDR3 totals 13 residues. CDR1 is MNHEY, CDR2 SMNVEV, per germline (reference sequence). The ends were cut back, 5 bases at V and 4 bases at J, with 10 bases in the middle. CDR3 DNA sequence: TGTGCCAGCAGTACGACTACTTCAGATACGCAGTATTTT. Its protein product is CASSTTTSDTQYF.

This chain uses TRBV11-1 with TRBJ1-4, with D maybe TRBD1 (6 bases). V gave up 4 bases and J gave up 0 bases, with 9 bases separating them. Germline V gene data show CDR1 as SGHAT and CDR2 as FQDESV (reference sequence). The CDR3 has 15 residues. The CDR3 is CASSYTGTTNEKLFF. CDR3 nucleotides: TGTGCCAGCAGCTATACAGGGACAACTAATGAAAAACTGTTTTTT.

In nucleotides, the CDR3 is TGTGCCAGCAGAAAACACGGGGTTGAATATGGCTACACCTTC. Residues: CASRKHGVEYGYTF. The chain recombines TRBV27 with TRBJ1-2; D gene ambiguous. Trimming took 6 bases from V and 5 from J, leaving 16 bases between them. The CDR3 totals 14 residues. Germline-derived CDR1 and CDR2 are MNHEY and SMNVEV (reference sequence).

The chain has TRBV7-3 and TRBJ2-6, with D unclear. There are 16 residues in the CDR3. V gave up 5 bases and J gave up 1 base, with 12 bases separating them. In germline, CDR1 is SGHTA, CDR2 FQGTGA. CDR3 in amino acids: CASSPFVGSGANVLTF. The CDR3 bases are TGTGCCAGCAGCCCGTTCGTGGGGTCTGGGGCCAACGTCCTGACTTTC.

V usage is TRBV7-3 and J usage is TRBJ2-2; D is undetermined. V lost 3 bases, J lost 6 bases, and 8 bases lay in between. The germline gives CDR1 SGHTA, CDR2 FQGTGA. The CDR3 sequence is 13 residues long. CDR3 sequence (DNA): TGTGCCAGCAGCTTCATTCAGGCCGGGGAGCTGTTTTTT. It codes for CASSFIQAGELFF.

This chain connects TRBV11-2 to TRBJ2-1, with D possibly being TRBD2 (5 bases). The germline V gene encodes CDR1 SGHAT and CDR2 FQNNGV. The V end lost 5 bases, the J end lost 3 bases, and 8 bases lay between the germline ends. The CDR3 is 13 residues long. The CDR3 nucleotides read TGTGCCAGCAGCCCCGGGGACTACAATGAGCAGTTCTTC. This gives the protein CASSPGDYNEQFF. The whole variable domain, remainder taken from reference TRBV11-2 and TRBJ2-1, is EAGVAQSPRYKIIEKRQSVAFWCNPISGHATLYWYQQILGQGPKLLIQFQNNGVVDDSQLPKDRFSAERLKGVDSTLKIQPAKLEDSAVYLCASSPGDYNEQFFGPGTRLTVL.

The chain combines TRBV6-1 with TRBJ2-6, with D perhaps matching TRBD1 or TRBD2 (5 bases each). Germline CDR1 and CDR2: MNHNS and SASEGT. The CDR3 is 14 amino acids. Trimming removed 6 bases from V and 3 bases from J, with 9 bases in between. The CDR3 here is CASRAGSGANVLTF. The CDR3 coding sequence is TGTGCCAGCAGAGCAGGGAGTGGGGCCAACGTCCTGACTTTC.

This chain uses TRBV28 with TRBJ2-1, with TRBD2 matching over 13 bases. Germline V gene sequence: CDR1 MDHEN, CDR2 SYDVKM. The CDR3 totals 17 residues. V was clipped by 4 bases and J by 8 bases; unmatched bases: 11. The CDR3 DNA reads as TGTGCCAGCAGTTCCGAACTGGGACTAGCGGGGCGGTATGAGCAGTTCTTC. Its translation is CASSSELGLAGRYEQFF.